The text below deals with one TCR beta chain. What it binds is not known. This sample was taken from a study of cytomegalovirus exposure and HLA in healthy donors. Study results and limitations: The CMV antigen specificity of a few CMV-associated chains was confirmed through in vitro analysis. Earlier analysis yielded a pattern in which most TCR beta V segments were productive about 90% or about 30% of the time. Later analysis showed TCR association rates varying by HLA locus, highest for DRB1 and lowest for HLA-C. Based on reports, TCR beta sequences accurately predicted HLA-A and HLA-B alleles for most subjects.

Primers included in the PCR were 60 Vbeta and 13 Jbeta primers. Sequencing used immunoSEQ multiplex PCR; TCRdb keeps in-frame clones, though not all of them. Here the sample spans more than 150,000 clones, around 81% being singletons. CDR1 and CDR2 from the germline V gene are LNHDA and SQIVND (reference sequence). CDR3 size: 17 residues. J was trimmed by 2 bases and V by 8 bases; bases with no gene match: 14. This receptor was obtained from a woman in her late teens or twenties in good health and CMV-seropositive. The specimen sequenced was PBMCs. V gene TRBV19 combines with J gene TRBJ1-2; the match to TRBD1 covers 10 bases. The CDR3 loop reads CASDSGDRGRSNYGYTF. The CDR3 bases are TGTGCCAGTGACTCCGGGGACAGGGGTCGCTCGAACTATGGCTACACCTTC.